The present T cell receptor beta chain was sequenced within a study of a mutant IDH1 vaccine in newly diagnosed glioma. Study summary: Vaccines began 4-6 weeks after radiotherapy alone, or with temozolomide cycles. There were approximately 62% males and about 38% females among treated patients, whose mean age was about 41 years. Before enrollment, the patients had been treated with radiotherapy alone, temozolomide alone, or both together. Most of them had received both.

Some clones are missing from TCRdb's copy, which holds only in-frame ones; the method was immunoSEQ multiplex PCR. This table holds tens of thousands of clones, 74% found once. Between the trimmed V and J ends, which lost 0 bases and 5 bases, there was a span of 13 bases. The length of the CDR3 is 15 residues. CDR1 is LGHNA and CDR2 is YSLEER in the germline V gene. Turning to this clone: No antigen is known for it.

Specified time point: week 35, safety follow-up. In every dose of vaccine, 300 ug of mutant IDH1 20-mer peptide was given alongside topical imiquimod. Scheduled for weeks 1, 3, 5, 7, 11, 15, 19 and 23, eight vaccinations were given to patients. This receptor was obtained from a man aged 45-60 years with glioma. The material was PBMCs, obtained from a glioma patient whose treatment included an IDH1 peptide vaccine. J is TRBJ1-2 and V is TRBV4-3; no reliable D call. The CDR3 DNA is TGCGCCAGCAGCCAAGAACCGGGCCTTGCATATGGCTACACCTTC. It is translated as CASSQEPGLAYGYTF.